The TCR beta chain under discussion was sequenced for a study of blood T cell repertoires in COVID-19. Turning to the study itself: Material from acute and convalescent COVID-19 was sourced from the United States, Italy and Spain.

Method: immunoSEQ multiplex PCR; TCRdb's copy keeps in-frame clones and lacks some. This table holds 300,000 or so clones, more than 75% found once. V lost 2 bases and J lost 1, with 9 bases in between. The CDR3 runs 14 residues. Germline CDR1 reads ENHRY; CDR2 reads SYGVKD. The sequencing sample was made of PBMCs or T cells enriched from blood (not recorded which). V is TRBV10-3 and J is TRBJ2-7, with D perhaps matching TRBD1 (6 bases). The sequence was obtained from a woman under 30 who had recovered from COVID-19. CDR3 in DNA: TGTGCCATCAGTGAGGCAGGGGCATCCTACGAGCAGTACTTC. This codes for CAISEAGASYEQYF.